This T cell receptor beta chain derives from a study of blood T cell repertoires in COVID-19. Study in general: Material from acute and convalescent COVID-19 was sourced from the United States, Italy and Spain. The cDNA or gDNA used as material had been derived from T cells, B-cell-depleted T cells, or PBMCs.

In the authors' workflow: Amplification of reference gene primers was used by the study to estimate nucleated cell counts. TCRdb keeps only in-frame clones here, not all; method: immunoSEQ multiplex PCR. The DNA was the basis for D and trimming; V, J and clone size are from that table. Of about 160,000 clones listed, approximately 86% are singletons. V was pared by 0 bases and J by 5 bases, with 15 bases of the junction left unmatched. This CDR3 has 18 amino acids. Germline CDR1 reads SGHRS; CDR2 reads YFSETQ. The sample taken for sequencing was peripheral blood. V and J are TRBV5-1 and TRBJ2-7; TRBD2 aligns across 9 bases. This clonotype originated in a man between 65 and 79 years old with acute or convalescent COVID-19. The CDR3 DNA follows: TGCGCCAGCAGCTTGGATCCAACCGGGACTAGCCCGGTCGACGAGCAGTACTTC. This translates into CASSLDPTGTSPVDEQYF.